This TCR beta chain is drawn from a study of control samples from healthy donors and cancer patients. Germline CDR1 is MDHEN and CDR2 is SYDVKM. Trimming pared 5 bases from V and 2 bases from J, leaving 10 bases between. The CDR3 has 14 amino acids. Assay: immunoSEQ multiplex PCR; the TCRdb copy retains only in-frame clones and omits some. Of some 120,000 clones detected, approximately 90% appear once; the ten largest clones hold less than 9%. The receptor was isolated from a woman between 18 and 30 years old in good health. The sequenced material came from blood. The chain joins TRBV28 to TRBJ1-5; D is unclear. The CDR3 loop reads CASSPRVGNQPQHF. In DNA form, the CDR3 reads TGTGCCAGCAGTCCCCGGGTGGGCAATCAGCCCCAGCATTTT.